A selection of T cell receptor beta chains follows, all from one sample in a study of CD8 T cells in ankylosing spondylitis. TCRdb itself ran the 5' RACE reads through MiXCR, one entry per CDR3 protein. The sample includes under 250,000 distinct CDR3 sequences, roughly 8.2% of them seen just once. Material: blood, either unsorted or a sorted T cell fraction (not recorded which). The receptors originated from a female donor with ankylosing spondylitis or in good health (not recorded which). Each CDR3 is given with its conserved first and last residue. Fields, in order: D gene, V gene, clone size, J gene, CDR3 DNA, CDR3 protein. A D gene is named only where the DNA matches it firmly. The size of a clone is reported for some rows only, either as once, few or many, or as a class for expanded clones.

TRBD1	TRBV7-6	few	TRBJ1-1	TGTGCCAGCAGCTCCATAGGGGAAACAGGGGGGAACACTGAAGCTTTCTTT	CASSSIGETGGNTEAFF
NA	TRBV27	many	TRBJ2-1	TGTGCCAGCAGTTCCCAGATTGGAACCTACAATGAGCAGTTCTTC	CASSSQIGTYNEQFF
NA	TRBV20-1	many	TRBJ2-1	TGCAGTGCTAGGTTGGCGGCCTCAGGCAATGAGCAGTTCTTC	CSARLAASGNEQFF
NA	TRBV7-9	many	TRBJ1-4	TGTGCCAGCAGCTTGAAAGTGGAGAATGAAAAACTGTTTTTT	CASSLKVENEKLFF
NA	TRBV20-1	many	TRBJ1-2	TGCAGTGCTAGAGGGGCTAACTCTTCATATGGCTACACCTTC	CSARGANSSYGYTF
NA	TRBV12-3/TRBV12-4	many	TRBJ1-5	TGTGCCAGCAGTCCCCCGGGGGTGAAGCCCCAGCATTTT	CASSPPGVKPQHF
NA	TRBV4-3	NA	TRBJ2-2	TGCGCCAGCAGCTATACTATGGGTCAGGGTAACACCGGGGAGCTGTTTTTT	CASSYTMGQGNTGELFF
TRBD2	TRBV5-1	many	TRBJ2-1	TGCGCCAGCAGCTTGGGGACTAGCGGCAGCTCCTACAATGAGCAGTTCTTC	CASSLGTSGSSYNEQFF
TRBD2	TRBV19	many	TRBJ2-1	TGTGCCAGTAGGCATTCCCCGGGACTAGTTTCCAATGAGCAGTTCTTC	CASRHSPGLVSNEQFF
NA	TRBV7-2	few	TRBJ2-1	TGTGCCAGCAGCCAGTTAGGTGAGCAGTTCTTC	CASSQLGEQFF
NA	TRBV20-1	many	TRBJ2-7	TGCAGTGCTAACGGGGACGACTCCTACGAGCAGTACTTC	CSANGDDSYEQYF
NA	TRBV5-1	many	TRBJ2-3	TGCGCCAGCAGCTTGGAGGGGAGATACCACACAGATACGCAGTATTTT	CASSLEGRYHTDTQYF
NA	TRBV20-1	NA	TRBJ2-5	TGCAGTGCTAGAGGGGGGGGCGGGGCGGAGACCCAGTACTTC	CSARGGGGAETQYF
TRBD2	TRBV7-2	NA	TRBJ2-3	TGTGCCAGCAGCTCGGGACTAGCGAACACAGATACGCAGTATTTT	CASSSGLANTDTQYF
NA	TRBV12-3/TRBV12-4	many	TRBJ2-5	TGTGCCAGCAGTTTAAGGGGCGGGGAGACCCAGTACTTC	CASSLRGGETQYF
NA	TRBV7-2	NA	TRBJ2-1	TGTGCCAGCAGCTCCGGGGGAGGCAACGAGCAGTTCTTC	CASSSGGGNEQFF
NA	TRBV7-9	few	TRBJ2-3	TGTGCCAGCAGCTGGGAGGATACGCAGTATTTT	CASSWEDTQYF
NA	TRBV7-2	few	TRBJ2-7	TGTGCCAGCAGCTTAATTCGCACCTCCTACGAGCAGTACTTC	CASSLIRTSYEQYF
TRBD1	TRBV28	few	TRBJ1-5	TGTGCCAGCAGTCTCCTTACCGGGACAGCCTACAATCAGCCCCAGCATTTT	CASSLLTGTAYNQPQHF
NA	TRBV10-1	many	TRBJ2-2	TGCGCCACAGCCCCCCAGGGGGGCACCGGGGAGCTGTTTTTT	CATAPQGGTGELFF
NA	TRBV11-2	many	TRBJ2-7	TGTGCCAGCAGCTCGGGCCAGGGACCCTACGAGCAGTACTTC	CASSSGQGPYEQYF
NA	TRBV4-2	many	TRBJ2-1	TGTGCCAGCAGCCAAGATCAAGTCAGCGAGGCCGGCGGGGAGCAGTTCTTC	CASSQDQVSEAGGEQFF
TRBD1	TRBV9	many	TRBJ2-5	TGTGCCAGCAGCGTAGGGGCCTGGACAGGGTCCCAAGAGACCCAGTACTTC	CASSVGAWTGSQETQYF
TRBD2	TRBV19	few	TRBJ2-5	TGTGCCAGTAGTATAGCCCTAGCGGAGAGGGGGACCCAGTACTTC	CASSIALAERGTQYF
TRBD2	TRBV5-4	many	TRBJ2-3	TGTGCCAGCAGCTCAACCCTAGCGGGTCCCCGGACAGATACGCAGTATTTT	CASSSTLAGPRTDTQYF
NA	TRBV12-5	few	TRBJ2-1	TGTGCTAGTGGTACGGGCCTCACCACCTCCTACAATGAGCAGTTCTTC	CASGTGLTTSYNEQFF
TRBD2	TRBV6-2/TRBV6-3	many	TRBJ2-7	TGTGCCAGCAACGGCCCTGGGGGGGAGCAAATCTACGAGCAGTACTTC	CASNGPGGEQIYEQYF
NA	TRBV29-1	many	TRBJ2-1	TGCAGCGTTGACAGGTATGAAGGGGAGCAGTTCTTC	CSVDRYEGEQFF
NA	TRBV7-6	many	TRBJ1-3	TGTGCCAGCAGCTCCCCGACAGGCCTCCCCTCTGGAAACACCATATATTTT	CASSSPTGLPSGNTIYF
NA	TRBV29-1	many	TRBJ2-1	TGCAGCGTTGCAAGGAGCTCCTACAATGAGCAGTTCTTC	CSVARSSYNEQFF
TRBD2	TRBV20-1	many	TRBJ2-7	TGCAGTGCTAGACCATCCCGGGGGGGTTCTGAAGAGCAGTACTTC	CSARPSRGGSEEQYF
NA	TRBV7-2	NA	TRBJ2-7	TGTGCCAGCAGCTTATTTCCGAGCTCCTACGAGCAGTACTTC	CASSLFPSSYEQYF